The rows below give T cell receptor beta chains drawn from one sample of a study of beta chain features in type 1 diabetes. The data were produced by immunoSEQ multiplex PCR, yet TCRdb's version contains in-frame clones alone and is incomplete. Among 150,000 to 200,000 clones listed, over 55% were seen once. Sequencing was done on a sample of naive CD4+ T cells from blood. The receptors stem from a man under 40 with type 1 diabetes. The CDR3 runs from the conserved cysteine through the conserved F or W.

J,length,V,CDR3
TRBJ1-6,15,TRBV27,CASSPGRDSPPLLHF
TRBJ2-5,13,TRBV10-3,CAISTGGQETQYF
TRBJ1-4,12,TRBV6-1,CASISGDEKLFF
TRBJ2-5,15,TRBV5-6,CASSLRVTDQETQYF
TRBJ1-4,12,TRBV29-1,CSAGRSGEKLFF
TRBJ2-3,18,TRBV14,CASSQEPPGGPGTDTQYF
TRBJ1-2,15,TRBV5-1,CASSSQGKISYGYTF
TRBJ2-3,13,TRBV15,CATARGAGDTQYF
TRBJ2-1,12,TRBV29-1,CSARGTVNEQFF
TRBJ1-2,14,TRBV7-9,CASSTGTENYGYTF
TRBJ1-2,12,TRBV30,CAWSVLGYGYTF
TRBJ2-1,18,TRBV13,CASSLLLSLRGSYNEQFF
TRBJ2-4,14,TRBV18,CASGESGGQGVQYF
TRBJ2-5,16,TRBV4-3,CASSQDRTGSWETQYF
TRBJ2-6,15,TRBV9,CASSQGLAGANVLTF
TRBJ1-5,13,TRBV4-1,CASSQDPEQPQHF
TRBJ1-2,13,TRBV29-1,CSVVVYWGGGYTF
TRBJ2-3,12,TRBV29-1,CSVAGGADTQYF
TRBJ2-3,12,TRBV29-1,CSVRQGSDTQYF
TRBJ1-2,12,TRBV29-1,CSVERQGRGYTF
TRBJ2-5,14,TRBV7-2,CASSLFLAQETQYF
TRBJ2-5,16,TRBV11-2,CASSLEGQGWQETQYF
TRBJ1-5,12,TRBV29-1,CSVEDGNQPQHF
TRBJ1-5,12,TRBV30,CAWSQGGQPQHF
TRBJ2-7,12,TRBV11-2,CASSFRGYEQYF
TRBJ2-7,14,TRBV30,CAWSEGRLSYEQYF
TRBJ2-7,14,TRBV2,CASRGAGGYYEQYF
TRBJ2-5,12,TRBV27,CASSPSIGVQYF
TRBJ2-1,16,TRBV2,CASSGGETPSYNEQFF
TRBJ1-1,11,TRBV20-1,CSARREGGAFF
TRBJ1-6,15,TRBV9,CASSVSGGSDSPLHF
TRBJ2-5,14,TRBV28,CASSLWRAQETQYF
TRBJ2-3,17,TRBV5-1,CASSTDRGNPSTDTQYF
TRBJ1-6,14,TRBV7-9,CASSFGQDGSPLHF